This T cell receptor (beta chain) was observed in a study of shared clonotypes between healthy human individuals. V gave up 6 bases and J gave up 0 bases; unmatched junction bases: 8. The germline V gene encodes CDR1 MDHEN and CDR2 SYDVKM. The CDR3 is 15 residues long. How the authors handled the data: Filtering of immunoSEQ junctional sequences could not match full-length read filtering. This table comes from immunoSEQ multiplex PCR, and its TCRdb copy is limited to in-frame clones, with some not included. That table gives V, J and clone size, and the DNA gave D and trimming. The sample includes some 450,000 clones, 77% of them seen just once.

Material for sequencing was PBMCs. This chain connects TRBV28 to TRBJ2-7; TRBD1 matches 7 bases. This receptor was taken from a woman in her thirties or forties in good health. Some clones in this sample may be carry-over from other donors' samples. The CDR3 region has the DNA TGTGCCAGCAGCAGCCCCGGGACAGCCTCCTACGAGCAGTACTTC. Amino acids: CASSSPGTASYEQYF.